The sequence of this T cell receptor (beta chain) was determined in a study of blood T cell repertoires in COVID-19. The wider study: COVID-19 samples, acute and convalescent, were from the United States, Italy and Spain. In each case, the material was cDNA or gDNA derived from T cells, B-cell-depleted T cells, or PBMCs.

In the original processing: Counts of nucleated cells, estimated from reference gene primer amplification, were obtained. Repertoires were generated with immunoSEQ multiplex PCR, while TCRdb's copy carries only in-frame clones and drops some. The V and J calls and clone size were taken over from that table, and D and trimming were inferred from the DNA. The profile shows 100,000 to 150,000 clones, over 75% of them singletons. Germline loops: CDR1 MNHEY, CDR2 SVGAGI. Trimming stripped 4 bases from V and 1 base from J, with 16 bases between. The CDR3 loop spans 16 amino acids. The sequenced sample was peripheral blood. The TCR comes from an elderly woman with acute or convalescent COVID-19. The chain has TRBV6-5 and TRBJ1-1; the D gene is possibly TRBD1 (5 bases). CDR3 DNA sequence: TGTGCCAGCAGTTCAGGGCCCGCCGGTCAGAACACTGAAGCTTTCTTT. Protein: CASSSGPAGQNTEAFF.